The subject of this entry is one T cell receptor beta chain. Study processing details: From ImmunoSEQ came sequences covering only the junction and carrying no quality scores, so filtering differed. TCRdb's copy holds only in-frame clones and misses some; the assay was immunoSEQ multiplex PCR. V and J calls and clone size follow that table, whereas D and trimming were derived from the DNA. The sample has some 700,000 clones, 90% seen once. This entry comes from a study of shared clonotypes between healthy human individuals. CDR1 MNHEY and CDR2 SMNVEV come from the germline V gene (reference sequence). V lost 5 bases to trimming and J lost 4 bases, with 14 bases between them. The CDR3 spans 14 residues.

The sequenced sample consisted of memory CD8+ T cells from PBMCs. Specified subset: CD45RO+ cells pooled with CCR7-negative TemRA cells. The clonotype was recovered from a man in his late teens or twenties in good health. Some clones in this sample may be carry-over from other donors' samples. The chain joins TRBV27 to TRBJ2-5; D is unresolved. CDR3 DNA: TGTGCCAGCAGTCCCACGACGCGGAGAGAGACCCAGTACTTC. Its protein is CASSPTTRRETQYF.